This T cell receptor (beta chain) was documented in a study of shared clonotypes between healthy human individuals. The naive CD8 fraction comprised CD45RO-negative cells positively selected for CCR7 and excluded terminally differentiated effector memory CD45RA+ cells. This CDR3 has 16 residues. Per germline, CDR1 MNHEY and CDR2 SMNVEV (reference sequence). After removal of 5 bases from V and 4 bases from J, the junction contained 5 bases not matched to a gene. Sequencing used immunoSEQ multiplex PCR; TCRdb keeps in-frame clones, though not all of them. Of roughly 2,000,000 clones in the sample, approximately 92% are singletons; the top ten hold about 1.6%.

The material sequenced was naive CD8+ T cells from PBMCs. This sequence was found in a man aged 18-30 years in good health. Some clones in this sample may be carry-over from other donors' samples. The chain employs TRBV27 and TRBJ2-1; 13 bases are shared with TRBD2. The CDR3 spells CASSTRTSGRYNEQFF. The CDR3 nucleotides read TGTGCCAGCAGTACCAGGACTAGCGGGAGATACAATGAGCAGTTCTTC.